This TCR beta chain was identified during a study of CD8 T cells in Susac syndrome. cDNA came from about 0.5 to 1 ug RNA primed by random hexamers. Multiplex PCR with immunoSEQ amplified the TCR beta CDR3 across 54 Vbeta and 13 Jbeta. TCRdb reanalysed the immunoSEQ multiplex PCR reads using MiXCR and keeps one entry per CDR3 protein. The sample carries about 160,000 distinct CDR3 sequences, less than 95% recorded once. Per germline, CDR1 SGHAT and CDR2 FQNNGV. The V and J ends lost 5 bases and 1 base respectively, with 8 bases between them. The CDR3 is 13 amino acids. This clonotype was sampled from a human donor with multiple sclerosis. The sequenced sample was CD4+ T cells from PBMCs. The V call is TRBV11-2, the J call TRBJ1-1; D gene ambiguous. The CDR3 nucleotides read TGTGCCAGCAGCGCAGAATCGAACACTGAAGCTTTCTTT. This codes for CASSAESNTEAFF. Full variable domain (outside the CDR3, taken from reference TRBV11-2 and TRBJ1-1): EAGVAQSPRYKIIEKRQSVAFWCNPISGHATLYWYQQILGQGPKLLIQFQNNGVVDDSQLPKDRFSAERLKGVDSTLKIQPAKLEDSAVYLCASSAESNTEAFFGQGTRLTVV.